This T cell receptor (beta chain) was captured by sequencing in a study of T cells in localized non-small cell lung cancer. Study-level results: A median roughly 50 of the top 100 tumor clones appeared in adjacent lung. Uninvolved adjacent lung showed higher T cell clonality than tumor.

Trimming left V 0 bases short and J 8 bases short, with 7 bases between. The length of the CDR3 is 13 residues. Germline loops: CDR1 LGHNA, CDR2 YSLEER. Clones were read by immunoSEQ multiplex PCR, and TCRdb kept only the in-frame ones, dropping some. Of 20,000 to 25,000 clones in the sample, roughly 89% were seen once. Details on this clone: The antigen is not known.

Specimen: peripheral blood, collected before any cancer treatment. This chain links TRBV4-3 with TRBJ2-2; D is ambiguous. This TCR was sampled from a male donor aged 60 or over with stage I lung adenocarcinoma. The chain's CDR3 is CASSQEVSGELFF. In DNA, the CDR3 is TGCGCCAGCAGCCAAGAGGTGTCAGGGGAGCTGTTTTTT.